Listed here are 3 T cell receptor beta chains from one sample, sequenced in a study of shared clonotypes between healthy human individuals. This table comes from immunoSEQ multiplex PCR, and its TCRdb copy is limited to in-frame clones, with some not included. The table records roughly 2,500,000 clones, more than 85% of them present only once. The sample taken for sequencing was naive CD4+ T cells from PBMCs. The sample's subset: CD45RA+ positively selected. The receptors come from a man between 18 and 35 years old in good health. Some clones in this sample may be carry-over from other donors' samples.

The rearrangement links TRBV14 to TRBJ2-7; 11 nucleotides line up with TRBD2. The ends lost 3 bases at V and 7 bases at J; junction bases unmatched: 11. CDR1 and CDR2 from the germline V gene are SGHDN and FVKESK. The CDR3 is 16 amino acids. Written as DNA, the CDR3 is TGTGCCAGCAGCCAGCTACCGGGACTAGCGGTGGGAGAGCAGTACTTC. Protein product: CASSQLPGLAVGEQYF.

J is TRBJ2-3 and V is TRBV5-4; the match to TRBD2 covers 7 bases. CDR3 length equals 16 residues. V shed 5 bases, J shed 2 bases, and the junction held 11 bases outside the gene matches. The germline CDR1 and CDR2 sequences are SGHNT and YYREEE (reference sequence). The chain's CDR3 is CASSGAGVASTDTQYF. The CDR3 bases are TGTGCCAGCAGTGGCGCGGGAGTGGCGTCCACAGATACGCAGTATTTT.

The genes are TRBV28 and TRBJ2-1; 9 nucleotides match TRBD1. The germline V gene encodes CDR1 MDHEN and CDR2 SYDVKM. The V segment lost 5 bases and the J segment 1 base; nucleotides outside the gene matches: 9. This CDR3 is 17 amino acids long. CDR3 DNA: TGTGCCAGCAGTCCTTCAACAGGGGGCGCATCCTACAATGAGCAGTTCTTC. Translating gives CASSPSTGGASYNEQFF.